This T cell receptor beta chain was sequenced in a study of T cells in Graves' hyperthyroidism and ophthalmopathy. V shed 2 bases and J 0 bases; nucleotides not matched to a gene: 3. This CDR3 has 15 amino acids. Looked up from germline, CDR1 is MNHEY and CDR2 is SMNVEV (reference sequence). Ten or more counts support this clonotype. The investigators amplified TCR beta CDR3 regions from RNA transcripts. HTBI primers were the set used in a first-round RT-PCR of the TCR CDR3. TCRdb itself ran the multiplex PCR reads through MiXCR, one entry per CDR3 protein. Seen here are fewer than 850,000 distinct CDR3 sequences, roughly 17% observed once, and the top ten hold around a sixth.

V is TRBV27 and J is TRBJ1-2, with 7 bases lining up with TRBD1. The sequencing sample was made of blood. The TCR sequence derives from a man between 45 and 60 years old with Graves' hyperthyroidism. CDR3 in DNA: TGTGCCAGCAGTTTAGGGACAGAACCTAACTATGGCTACACCTTC. Its protein is CASSLGTEPNYGYTF.